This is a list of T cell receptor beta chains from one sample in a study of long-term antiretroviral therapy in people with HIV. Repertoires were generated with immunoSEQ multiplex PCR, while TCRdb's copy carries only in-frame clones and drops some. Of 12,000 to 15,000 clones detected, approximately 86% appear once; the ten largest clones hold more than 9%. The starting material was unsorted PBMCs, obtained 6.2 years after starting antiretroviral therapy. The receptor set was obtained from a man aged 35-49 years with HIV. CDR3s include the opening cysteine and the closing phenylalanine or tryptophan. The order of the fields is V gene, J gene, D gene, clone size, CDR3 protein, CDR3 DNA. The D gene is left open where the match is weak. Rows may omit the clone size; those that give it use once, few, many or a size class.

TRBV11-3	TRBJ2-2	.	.	CASSPRSGITGELFF	TGTGCCAGCAGCCCTCGTTCGGGGATCACCGGGGAGCTGTTTTTT
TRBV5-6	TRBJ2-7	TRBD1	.	CASSANRGFHEQYF	TGTGCCAGCAGCGCCAACAGGGGTTTCCACGAGCAGTACTTC
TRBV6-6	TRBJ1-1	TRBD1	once	CASGDRGLQAFF	TGTGCCAGTGGGGACAGGGGGCTGCAAGCTTTCTTT
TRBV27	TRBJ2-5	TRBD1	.	CASSPLFDRGQETQYF	TGTGCCAGCAGTCCCCTCTTTGACAGGGGGCAAGAGACCCAGTACTTC
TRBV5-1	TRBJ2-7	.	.	CASSLTGTDSYEQYF	TGCGCCAGCAGCTTGACAGGAACAGACTCCTACGAGCAGTACTTC
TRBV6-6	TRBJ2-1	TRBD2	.	CASSYASGGARNEQFF	TGTGCCAGCAGTTACGCTAGCGGGGGAGCCCGCAATGAGCAGTTCTTC
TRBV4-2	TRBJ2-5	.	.	CASSPWETGQETQYF	TGTGCCAGCAGCCCTTGGGAAACAGGGCAAGAGACCCAGTACTTC
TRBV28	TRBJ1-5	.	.	CASSLQGQPQHF	TGTGCCAGCAGTTTACAAGGTCAGCCCCAGCATTTT
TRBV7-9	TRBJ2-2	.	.	CASSISSGNTGELFF	TGTGCCAGCAGCATTTCCTCAGGGAACACCGGGGAGCTGTTTTTT
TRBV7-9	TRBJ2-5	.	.	CASSLAGWQETQYF	TGTGCCAGCAGCTTAGCAGGGTGGCAAGAGACCCAGTACTTC
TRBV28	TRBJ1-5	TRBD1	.	CASSLDRGDNQPQHF	TGTGCCAGCAGTTTGGACAGGGGTGACAATCAGCCCCAGCATTTT
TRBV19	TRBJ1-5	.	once	CASSLLGSRSNQPQHF	TGTGCCAGTAGTCTTCTCGGCTCCCGGTCCAATCAGCCCCAGCATTTT
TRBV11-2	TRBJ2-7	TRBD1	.	CASSTNRGNYEQYF	TGTGCCAGCAGCACCAACAGGGGAAACTACGAGCAGTACTTC
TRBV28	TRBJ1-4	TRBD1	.	CASRTGTGVEKLFF	TGTGCCAGCAGAACCGGGACAGGGGTCGAAAAACTGTTTTTT
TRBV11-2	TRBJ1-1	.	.	CASSLDRLNTEAFF	TGTGCCAGCAGCTTAGATCGACTGAACACTGAAGCTTTCTTT
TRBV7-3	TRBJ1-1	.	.	CASSSPLAANTEAFF	TGTGCCAGCAGCTCCCCCCTTGCAGCGAACACTGAAGCTTTCTTT
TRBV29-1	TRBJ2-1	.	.	CSGTESYNEQFF	TGCAGCGGGACAGAATCCTACAATGAGCAGTTCTTC
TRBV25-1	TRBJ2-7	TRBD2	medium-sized	CASSDRPGLAFDEQYF	TGTGCCAGCAGTGATCGTCCGGGACTAGCTTTTGACGAGCAGTACTTC
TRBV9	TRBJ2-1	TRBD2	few	CASSVVAGGSYNEQFF	TGTGCCAGCAGCGTAGTCGCGGGGGGCTCCTACAATGAGCAGTTCTTC
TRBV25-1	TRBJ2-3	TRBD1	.	CASRRQGAGTQYF	TGTGCCAGCAGGAGGCAGGGGGCTGGTACGCAGTATTTT
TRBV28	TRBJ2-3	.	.	CASSLPQGTTDTQYF	TGTGCCAGCAGTTTACCCCAGGGAACAACAGATACGCAGTATTTT
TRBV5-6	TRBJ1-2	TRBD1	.	CASTTTGGYGYTF	TGTGCCAGCACCACGACAGGGGGCTATGGCTACACCTTC
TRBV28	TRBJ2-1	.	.	CASLAGGRDEQFF	TGTGCCAGCCTAGCTGGGGGAAGGGATGAGCAGTTCTTC
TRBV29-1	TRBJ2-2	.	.	CSADRGYTGELFF	TGCAGCGCCGACCGGGGGTACACCGGGGAGCTGTTTTTT
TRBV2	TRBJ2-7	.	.	CASSLAYEQYF	TGTGCCAGCAGCTTGGCCTACGAGCAGTACTTC
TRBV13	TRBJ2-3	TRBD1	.	CASSSRTGNTDTQYF	TGTGCCAGCAGCTCTAGGACAGGGAACACAGATACGCAGTATTTT
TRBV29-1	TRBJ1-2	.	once	CSALYGYGYTF	TGCAGCGCCTTGTACGGCTATGGCTACACCTTC
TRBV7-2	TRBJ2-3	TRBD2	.	CASSTGAGGDTDTQYF	TGTGCCAGCAGCACAGGAGCGGGAGGGGACACAGATACGCAGTATTTT
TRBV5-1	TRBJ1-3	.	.	CASSSGFGVVNTIYF	TGCGCCAGCAGCTCTGGATTCGGGGTCGTAAACACCATATATTTT
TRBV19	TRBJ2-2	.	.	CASKRRGLNTGELFF	TGTGCCAGTAAGCGGCGGGGCTTAAACACCGGGGAGCTGTTTTTT
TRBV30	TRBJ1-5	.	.	CAWSVMGAQPQHF	TGTGCCTGGAGTGTTATGGGGGCTCAGCCCCAGCATTTT
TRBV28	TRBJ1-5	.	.	CASSPPHRDINSNQPQHF	TGTGCCAGCAGTCCCCCCCACCGGGACATAAATAGCAATCAGCCCCAGCATTTT
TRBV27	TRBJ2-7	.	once	CASSLTGIYEQYF	TGTGCCAGCAGTTTAACTGGTATTTACGAGCAGTACTTC
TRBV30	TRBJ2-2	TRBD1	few	CAWTVWDRKPGELFF	TGTGCCTGGACGGTCTGGGACAGAAAACCCGGGGAGCTGTTTTTT
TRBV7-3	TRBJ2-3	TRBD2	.	CASSLMTGTSAATDTQYF	TGTGCCAGCAGCTTAATGACCGGGACTAGCGCAGCCACAGATACGCAGTATTTT
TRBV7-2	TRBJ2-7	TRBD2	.	CASSTPGLAGAYEQYF	TGTGCCAGCAGCACACCCGGACTAGCGGGAGCCTACGAGCAGTACTTC
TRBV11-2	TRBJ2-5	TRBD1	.	CASSLGQGGETQYF	TGTGCCAGCAGCTTAGGACAGGGTGGAGAGACCCAGTACTTC
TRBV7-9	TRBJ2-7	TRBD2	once	CASSLSSGAWEQYF	TGTGCCAGCAGCTTAAGTAGCGGGGCATGGGAGCAGTACTTC
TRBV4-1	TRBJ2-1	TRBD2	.	CASSQVDLGLAYNEQFF	TGCGCCAGCAGCCAAGTGGACTTGGGACTAGCCTACAATGAGCAGTTCTTC
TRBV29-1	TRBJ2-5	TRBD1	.	CSVGRQGGRETQYF	TGCAGCGTTGGAAGACAGGGTGGCAGGGAGACCCAGTACTTC
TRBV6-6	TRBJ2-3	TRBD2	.	CASSQTSGSTDTQYF	TGTGCCAGCAGTCAGACTAGCGGCTCCACAGATACGCAGTATTTT
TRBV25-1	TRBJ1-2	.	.	CASSLVLNYGYTF	TGTGCCAGCAGCCTAGTACTTAACTATGGCTACACCTTC
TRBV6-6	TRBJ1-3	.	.	CASSYLPNAGNTIYF	TGTGCCAGCAGTTATCTCCCAAACGCTGGAAACACCATATATTTT
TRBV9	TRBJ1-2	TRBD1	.	CASSDSTGVYGYTF	TGTGCCAGCAGCGACTCGACAGGGGTCTATGGCTACACCTTC
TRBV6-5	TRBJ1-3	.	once	CASSYGFGNTIYF	TGTGCCAGCAGTTACGGGTTCGGAAACACCATATATTTT
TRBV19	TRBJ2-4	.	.	CASSIAQGVGGIQYF	TGTGCCAGTAGTATAGCCCAGGGGGTCGGGGGCATTCAGTACTTC
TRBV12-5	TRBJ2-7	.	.	CASALAGARGEQYF	TGTGCTAGTGCTTTGGCGGGGGCCCGAGGGGAGCAGTACTTC
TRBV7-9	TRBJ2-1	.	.	CASSLFGPDGSSYNEQFF	TGTGCCAGCAGCTTATTTGGGCCTGACGGGAGCTCCTACAATGAGCAGTTCTTC
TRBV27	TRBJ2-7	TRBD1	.	CASSIGQGYEQYF	TGTGCCAGCAGCATCGGACAGGGCTACGAGCAGTACTTC
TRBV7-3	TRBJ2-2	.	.	CASSPRETNTGELFF	TGTGCCAGCAGCCCCCGGGAGACGAACACCGGGGAGCTGTTTTTT
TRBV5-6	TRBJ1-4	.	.	CASSLGGNEKLFF	TGTGCCAGCAGCTTGGGGGGGAATGAAAAACTGTTTTTT
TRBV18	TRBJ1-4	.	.	CASSPGRNEKLFF	TGTGCCAGCTCACCGGGCCGAAATGAAAAACTGTTTTTT
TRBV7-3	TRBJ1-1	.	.	CASSLDGGTEAFF	TGTGCCAGCAGCTTGGACGGGGGCACTGAAGCTTTCTTT
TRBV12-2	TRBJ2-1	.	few	CASRSKGGQFDYNEQFF	TGTGCAAGTCGCTCCAAAGGGGGCCAGTTCGACTACAATGAGCAGTTCTTC
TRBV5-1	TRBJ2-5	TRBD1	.	CASSQGQGSETQYF	TGCGCCAGCAGCCAAGGACAGGGTTCTGAGACCCAGTACTTC